This T cell receptor beta chain was identified in a study of T cell responses to AZD1222 COVID-19 vaccine. At the level of the study: Second-dose timings of about 4 or about 12 weeks were pooled. Overall study results and limits: Baseline seropositives among AZD1222 recipients totaled only five to seven. A rise in Spike-specific TCR breadth and depth followed two AZD1222 doses. After the peak T cell response, and only then, were repertoires sampled.

Sequencing was performed with immunoSEQ multiplex PCR; in TCRdb, only in-frame clones are kept and a portion is missing. The sample includes approximately 68,000 clones, 88% seen only once; the top ten take about 20%. Trimming shortened V by 3 bases and J by 4 bases, and 12 bases separated the two germline ends. The CDR3 has 14 amino acids. Germline values: CDR1 LGHNA, CDR2 YSLEER. Points on this clone: Its antigen is currently unknown.

The sequence came from an adult in good health. This sample comprised peripheral blood, obtained on day 0 of AZD1222 vaccination. The J gene is TRBJ2-5, the V gene TRBV4-3; the D gene is possibly TRBD1 (6 bases). As DNA, the CDR3 is TGCGCCAGCAGCCACGAGACAGGAACAGAGACCCAGTACTTC. Translation gives CASSHETGTETQYF.